A selection of T cell receptor beta chains follows, all from one sample in a study of blood T cell repertoires in COVID-19. Profiled with immunoSEQ multiplex PCR; TCRdb holds only in-frame clones, not every one. This sample has tens of thousands of clones; over 75% occur once, and the top ten carry under 20%. What was sequenced was peripheral blood. The receptors here all came from a woman aged 55-70 years with COVID-19, enrolled during active disease. The CDR3 runs from the conserved cysteine through the conserved F or W. Fields, in order: J gene, clone size, D gene, V gene, CDR3 protein, CDR3 DNA. D genes are given only for firm matches. Clone size is not always given. Where it is, it says once, few, many or a class for expanded clones.

>TRBJ2-7|few|NA|TRBV28
CASSLGQLNSYEQYF
TGTGCCAGCAGTTTGGGGCAGCTTAATTCCTACGAGCAGTACTTC
>TRBJ1-4|NA|NA|TRBV7-2
CASSPFGRRDEKLFF
TGTGCCAGCAGCCCCTTTGGAAGGCGGGATGAAAAACTGTTTTTT
>TRBJ1-5|NA|NA|TRBV29-1
CSVSRASNQPQHF
TGCAGCGTTTCCAGGGCTAGCAATCAGCCCCAGCATTTT
>TRBJ1-3|NA|TRBD1|TRBV19
CASSKGTGGNTIYF
TGTGCCAGTAGTAAGGGGACAGGAGGAAACACCATATATTTT
>TRBJ1-2|NA|NA|TRBV9
CASSVVGTHALSNYGYTF
TGTGCCAGCAGCGTAGTAGGGACACATGCCCTCTCCAACTATGGCTACACCTTC
>TRBJ1-3|NA|NA|TRBV9
CASSVSAMGNTIYF
TGTGCCAGCAGCGTAAGTGCTATGGGAAACACCATATATTTT
>TRBJ2-7|NA|TRBD2|TRBV6-6
CASIKGSGSSAEQYF
TGTGCCAGCATTAAGGGTAGCGGGAGTTCTGCCGAGCAGTACTTC
>TRBJ2-1|NA|NA|TRBV18
CASSPLGDEQFF
TGTGCCAGCTCACCCTTAGGAGATGAGCAGTTCTTC
>TRBJ2-5|NA|NA|TRBV27
CASSPEDGLQETQYF
TGTGCCAGCAGTCCGGAGGACGGATTACAAGAGACCCAGTACTTC
>TRBJ2-1|once|NA|TRBV2
CASSHTSFSYNEQFF
TGTGCCAGCAGTCATACTAGCTTCTCCTACAATGAGCAGTTCTTC
>TRBJ1-3|NA|NA|TRBV7-2
CASSLTSGLQISGNTIYF
TGTGCCAGCAGCCTGACGTCGGGACTGCAGATCTCTGGAAACACCATATATTTT
>TRBJ1-2|NA|NA|TRBV15
CATSGWGGGFYGYTF
TGTGCCACCAGCGGTTGGGGGGGAGGGTTCTATGGCTACACCTTC
>TRBJ2-1|NA|TRBD2|TRBV29-1
CSVEGQTSGSDEQFF
TGCAGCGTTGAGGGACAGACTAGCGGGAGCGATGAGCAGTTCTTC
>TRBJ1-2|NA|NA|TRBV6-2/TRBV6-3
CASSYRTRKGYGYTF
TGTGCCAGCAGTTACAGGACAAGGAAAGGCTATGGCTACACCTTC
>TRBJ1-1|NA|NA|TRBV3-1/TRBV3-2
CASSQGAPAFF
TGTGCCAGCAGCCAGGGGGCGCCAGCTTTCTTT
>TRBJ1-5|NA|NA|TRBV30
CAWSAGTDQPQHF
TGTGCCTGGAGTGCAGGAACGGATCAGCCCCAGCATTTT